The 25 T cell receptor beta chains reported below all come from one sample, sequenced in a study of T cells in Graves' hyperthyroidism and ophthalmopathy. There were TCR beta CDR3 regions amplified from RNA transcripts. In the first-round RT-PCR of the TCR CDR3, the HTBI primer set was used. MiXCR was run by TCRdb on the multiplex PCR reads, yielding one entry per CDR3 protein. The sample has some 510,000 distinct CDR3 sequences; 20% are singletons. Input material: blood. These receptors were taken from a man aged 18 to 30 with Graves' hyperthyroidism.

This clonotype was seen a few times. The J gene is TRBJ1-6, the V gene TRBV30, with D unclear. The CDR3 sequence is 13 residues long. Germline lookup yields CDR1 GTSNPN and CDR2 SVGIG (reference sequence). V lost 5 bases and J lost 0, with 5 bases in between. The DNA for the CDR3 is TGTGCCTGGGCGAGCTCCTATAATTCACCCCTCCACTTT. Protein product: CAWASSYNSPLHF. The full variable domain, its missing parts supplied by reference TRBV30 and TRBJ1-6, is SQTIHQWPATLVQPVGSPLSLECTVEGTSNPNLYWYRQAAGRGLQLLFYSVGIGQISSEVPQNLSASRPQDRQFILSSKKLLLSDSGFYLCAWASSYNSPLHFGNGTRLTVT.

This clonotype has a handful of counts. Germline and junction disagree at one end, which may indicate a read error. V usage is TRBV20-1 and J usage is TRBJ2-5, with TRBD1 matching 8 bases. The germline gives CDR1 DFQATT, CDR2 SNEGSKA (reference sequence). The CDR3 has 15 residues. The CDR3 here is CSASPGGSYQEAQYF. CDR3 sequence (DNA): TGCAGTGCTAGCCCAGGGGGCTCGTACCAAGAGGCCCAGTACTTC.

Only one count was recorded for this clonotype. The chain carries TRBV20-1 and TRBJ2-7, with D maybe TRBD2 (6 bases). Trimming shortened V by 2 bases and J by 5 bases, and 22 bases separated the two germline ends. Per germline, CDR1 DFQATT and CDR2 SNEGSKA (reference sequence). CDR3 length: 16 residues. The CDR3 here is CSARHPLGGGGHEQYF. In DNA form, the CDR3 reads TGCAGTGCTAGACACCCCCTCGGGGGAGGTGGCCACGAGCAGTACTTC.

J is TRBJ2-7 and V is TRBV6-2 or TRBV6-3, with D tentatively TRBD2 (6 bases). Looked up from germline, CDR1 is MNHEY and CDR2 is SVGEGT. This CDR3 is 20 amino acids long. V dropped 7 bases and J dropped 0 bases, with 31 bases sitting between them. CDR3 residues: CASTHATRRTGAGSSYEQYF. Here the CDR3 DNA reads TGTGCCAGCACCCACGCCACTCGGAGGACGGGCGCGGGGAGCTCCTACGAGCAGTACTTC.

There are many counts of this clonotype. The rearrangement joins TRBV6-5 to TRBJ2-5; D is ambiguous. CDR1 is MNHEY and CDR2 is SVGAGI in the germline V gene. CDR3 length: 14 residues. Trimming removed 3 bases from V and 2 bases from J, with 10 bases in between. The CDR3 reads CASSYSSEQETQYF. CDR3 nucleotide sequence: TGTGCCAGCAGTTATTCAAGCGAGCAAGAGACCCAGTACTTC.

As concerns this clonotype: The junction differs from germline at one of its ends, possibly a read error. The gene calls are TRBV10-3 and TRBJ1-2; no clear D. The CDR3 sequence is 11 residues long. CDR1 is ENHRY and CDR2 is SYGVKD in the germline V gene. DNA of the CDR3: TGTGCCAGCAGTGAATTTTCGGGGTGTACCTTC. Translated, it gives CASSEFSGCTF.

The V call is TRBV11-3, the J call TRBJ2-7; D may be TRBD2 (6 bases). Germline loops: CDR1 SGHNT, CDR2 YENEEA. V lost 4 bases to trimming and J lost 2 bases, with 12 bases between them. This CDR3 spans 14 amino acids. Here the CDR3 DNA reads TGTGCCAGCAGCTCTGGCGGGATCCCCTACGAGCAGTACTTC. This sequence encodes CASSSGGIPYEQYF.

This clonotype came up many times. The chain carries TRBV6-1 and TRBJ1-3, with 7 positions matching TRBD1. CDR3 size: 15 residues. Germline CDR1 and CDR2: MNHNS and SASEGT. V shed 2 bases and J 3 bases; nucleotides not matched to a gene: 4. The DNA of the CDR3 is TGTGCCAGCAGTGAATGGGCAGGGGGTGGAAACACCATATATTTT. Translating it yields CASSEWAGGGNTIYF.

The chain has TRBV11-2 and TRBJ2-7, with TRBD1 identical over 9 bases. The ends lost 8 bases at V and 5 bases at J; junction bases unmatched: 10. Germline loops: CDR1 SGHAT, CDR2 FQNNGV. CDR3 length: 14 amino acids. The CDR3 spells CASSLDRGSHEQYF. The CDR3 bases are TGTGCCAGCTCCTTAGACAGGGGGTCCCACGAGCAGTACTTC. The whole variable domain, filled in from reference TRBV11-2 and TRBJ2-7, reads EAGVAQSPRYKIIEKRQSVAFWCNPISGHATLYWYQQILGQGPKLLIQFQNNGVVDDSQLPKDRFSAERLKGVDSTLKIQPAKLEDSAVYLCASSLDRGSHEQYFGPGTRLTVT.

This clonotype was counted at least ten times. This chain uses TRBV28 with TRBJ1-5; D is unclear. Germline assignment: CDR1 MDHEN and CDR2 SYDVKM. V shed 1 base and J shed 5 bases, with 18 bases lying between them. The CDR3 loop spans 17 amino acids. The CDR3 region is CASSLSEVRGLYQPQHF. In DNA, the CDR3 is TGTGCCAGCAGTTTATCTGAAGTGAGAGGCCTTTATCAGCCCCAGCATTTT.

This clonotype was detected many times. This chain connects TRBV6-1 to TRBJ1-2; D unclear. V lost 5 bases and J 3 bases, leaving 10 bases between the germline ends. Germline V gene data show CDR1 as MNHNS and CDR2 as SASEGT. This CDR3 region has 13 residues. CDR3 DNA: TGTGCCAGCAGTCCCTTCGGACACTATGGCTACACCTTC. This sequence encodes CASSPFGHYGYTF.

Many counts were recorded for this clonotype. The rearrangement joins TRBV5-1 to TRBJ1-2; possibly TRBD1 for D (5 bases). V lost 4 bases and J lost 4, with 14 bases in between. The CDR3 has 14 amino acids. Germline V gene lookup returns CDR1 SGHRS and CDR2 YFSETQ. Here the CDR3 reads CASSDGGLGYGYTF. The DNA for the CDR3 is TGCGCCAGCAGCGACGGGGGTCTCGGCTATGGCTACACCTTC. Using reference TRBV5-1 and TRBJ1-2 for the parts outside the CDR3, the full variable domain is KAGVTQTPRYLIKTRGQQVTLSCSPISGHRSVSWYQQTPGQGLQFLFEYFSETQRNKGNFPGRFSGRQFSNSRSEMNVSTLELGDSALYLCASSDGGLGYGYTFGSGTRLTVV.

This clonotype was seen ten or more times. The rearrangement uses TRBV13 and TRBJ2-7, with TRBD1 identical over 11 bases. J gave up 2 bases and V 2 bases, and 5 bases lay outside the gene matches. Germline assignment: CDR1 PRHDT and CDR2 FYEKMQ (reference sequence). This CDR3 contains 16 residues. The CDR3: CASSLFGTGGPYEQYF. The DNA of the CDR3 is TGTGCCAGCAGCTTATTTGGGACAGGGGGACCCTACGAGCAGTACTTC.

The chain employs TRBV5-1 and TRBJ1-2, with unresolved D. Germline CDR1 SGHRS, CDR2 YFSETQ. This CDR3 contains 13 residues. Trimming stripped 2 bases from V and 2 bases from J, with 7 bases between. Written as DNA, the CDR3 is TGCGCCAGCAGCTTCCGGCCCAACTATGGCTACACCTTC. Translating it yields CASSFRPNYGYTF.

There are many counts of this clonotype. The rearrangement uses TRBV6-1 and TRBJ1-5; D not certain. V was cut by 2 bases and J by 1 base, with 12 bases left in between. Looked up from germline, CDR1 is MNHNS and CDR2 is SASEGT. CDR3 length: 16 amino acids. CDR3 sequence: CASSERSFASNQPQHF. The CDR3 coding sequence is TGTGCCAGCAGTGAAAGGAGTTTTGCGAGCAATCAGCCCCAGCATTTT.

The rearrangement uses TRBV14 and TRBJ1-1; 7 bases are shared with TRBD1. Trimming removed 3 bases from V and 7 bases from J; junction bases left unmatched: 11. This CDR3 is built from 15 residues. Germline CDR1 is SGHDN and CDR2 is FVKESK. CDR3 in amino acids: CASSHLGQVSGEAFF. The DNA for the CDR3 is TGTGCCAGCAGCCATCTAGGACAGGTCAGCGGTGAAGCTTTCTTT.

This clonotype was seen many times. The chain joins TRBV12-3 or TRBV12-4 to TRBJ1-2, with 11 bases lining up with TRBD1. The CDR3 runs to 14 residues. Trimming at V came to 6 bases and at J to 8 bases, leaving 8 bases not matched to a gene. CDR3 amino acids: CASSPGQGARGYTF. Written as DNA, the CDR3 is TGTGCCAGCAGCCCAGGACAGGGGGCAAGAGGCTACACCTTC.

This clonotype was observed many times. V and J are TRBV20-1 and TRBJ2-7, with 7 bases aligning to TRBD2. The CDR3 is 15 amino acids. CDR1 DFQATT and CDR2 SNEGSKA come from the germline V gene (reference sequence). The J segment lost 7 bases and the V segment lost 2 bases, leaving 14 bases of the junction unmatched. The CDR3 DNA reads TGCAGTGCTAGAAAGAGCGGGGCGCTGCCAGGGGAGCAGTACTTC. Translating it yields CSARKSGALPGEQYF.

The gene calls are TRBV11-2 and TRBJ2-7; the D gene is possibly TRBD2 (7 bases). Germline CDR1 reads SGHAT; CDR2 reads FQNNGV. This CDR3 has 16 amino acids. Trimming took 1 base from V and 7 from J, leaving 20 bases between them. The CDR3 sequence: CASSLVFGGPKGEQYF. The CDR3, as DNA: TGTGCCAGCAGCTTAGTCTTCGGGGGGCCGAAGGGGGAGCAGTACTTC.

With regard to this clonotype: A much bigger clone sits one base away, suggesting this may be a read error. The chain is built from TRBV19 and TRBJ1-2, with D possibly TRBD1 on 5 matching bases. This CDR3 has 17 residues. Looked up from germline, CDR1 is LNHDA and CDR2 is SQIVND (reference sequence). V lost 1 base to trimming and J lost 7 bases, with 22 bases between them. In DNA, the CDR3 is TGTGCCAGTAGTATAGGAGGATACAGGCCGGAATTTAGTGGCTACACCTTC. Translating it yields CASSIGGYRPEFSGYTF.

As to this clonotype: The CDR3 does not close with the conserved phenylalanine or tryptophan, likely indicating a read error. The chain couples TRBV12-3 or TRBV12-4 to TRBJ2-2, with TRBD2 as a possible D gene (5 bases). The CDR3 runs 15 residues. V lost 5 bases and J lost 2, with 12 bases in between. The CDR3 here is CASSPYRGNTGELFV. CDR3 DNA sequence: TGTGCCAGCAGTCCCTACCGGGGAAACACCGGGGAGCTGTTTGTT.

The V call is TRBV6-5, the J call TRBJ2-7, with 7 bases fitting TRBD1. Per germline, CDR1 MNHEY and CDR2 SVGAGI. After removal of 1 base from V and 2 bases from J, the junction contained 11 bases not matched to a gene. This CDR3 has 17 residues. The CDR3 reads CASSYWNTGTVPYEQYF. CDR3 nucleotide sequence: TGTGCCAGCAGTTACTGGAATACCGGGACAGTTCCCTACGAGCAGTACTTC.

This clonotype was recorded at least ten times. The CDR3 bases are TGTGCCAGCAGCCAAGATGGTGGATCCAAGTTCAACACCTTC. Translation gives CASSQDGGSKFNTF. The chain is built from TRBV14 and TRBJ1-2, with no clear D. CDR3 length equals 14 residues. The ends were cut back, 0 bases at V and 12 bases at J, with 17 bases in the middle. Germline CDR1 SGHDN, CDR2 FVKESK.

In this sample, this clonotype turned up many times. This chain uses TRBV4-2 with TRBJ2-7, with TRBD2 matching over 12 bases. This CDR3 region has 16 residues. The germline V gene encodes CDR1 LGHNA and CDR2 YNFKEQ. The V and J ends lost 0 bases and 4 bases, in that order; junction bases with no gene match: 4. In DNA form, the CDR3 reads TGTGCCAGCAGCCAAGACCTAGCGGGGGGGCGGTACGAGCAGTACTTC. Its translation: CASSQDLAGGRYEQYF.

The table lists this clonotype with many counts. This chain uses TRBV28 with TRBJ1-2, with TRBD1 as a possible D gene (6 bases). The V gene lost 7 bases and the J gene lost 8 bases, with 11 bases spanning the gap. The CDR3 has 11 residues. Germline loops: CDR1 MDHEN, CDR2 SYDVKM. The CDR3 region has the DNA TGTGCCAGCATTGAGGGGGGAGGCTACACCTTC. Its translation is CASIEGGGYTF.